The rows below give T cell receptor beta chains drawn from one sample of a study of graft-versus-host responses after intestinal transplantation. Libraries were prepared by immunoSEQ multiplex PCR; TCRdb keeps only in-frame clonotypes and omits some of them. The profile shows under 20,000 clones, 95% of them singletons. Sequenced material: PBMCs, taken 23 days after intestinal transplant. The receptor source for this set is a human patient who received an intestinal transplant, so some T cells may come from the graft donor. Both conserved end residues are part of each CDR3. The D gene is left open where the match is weak. Size is stated for part of the rows, as once, few or many counts, or as a class when the clone is expanded.

CASSNGVVGEQYF	TGTGCCAGCAGTAACGGAGTAGTAGGCGAGCAGTACTTC	.	.	13	TRBJ2-7	TRBV2
CASRASGSYEQYF	TGTGCCAGCAGGGCTAGCGGATCCTACGAGCAGTACTTC	TRBD2	.	13	TRBJ2-7	TRBV27
CASSLDAGELFF	TGTGCCAGCAGCTTAGATGCCGGGGAGCTGTTTTTT	.	.	12	TRBJ2-2	TRBV11-2
CASSEAGQSSYEQYF	TGTGCCAGCAGTGAAGCTGGACAGAGTTCCTACGAGCAGTACTTC	.	.	15	TRBJ2-7	TRBV2
CASSTRQGAYVDEQYF	TGCGCCAGCAGCACGAGACAGGGGGCTTATGTTGACGAGCAGTACTTC	TRBD1	.	16	TRBJ2-7	TRBV4-1
CASSVISADTQYF	TGTGCCAGCAGCGTAATAAGCGCAGATACGCAGTATTTT	.	.	13	TRBJ2-3	TRBV9
CASSLGTNFYNEQFF	TGTGCCAGCAGTTTGGGGACTAACTTTTACAATGAGCAGTTCTTC	TRBD2	.	15	TRBJ2-1	TRBV6-5
CASSLTGTYEQYF	TGTGCCAGCAGTTTAACCGGGACCTACGAGCAGTACTTC	.	.	13	TRBJ2-7	TRBV27
CASSQGWTANQPQHF	TGCGCCAGCAGCCAAGGCTGGACAGCCAATCAGCCCCAGCATTTT	.	.	15	TRBJ1-5	TRBV4-1
CASSLTPEELAPNAGELFF	TGTGCCAGCAGCCTCACGCCGGAGGAACTAGCTCCAAACGCCGGGGAGCTGTTTTTT	.	.	19	TRBJ2-2	TRBV11-3
CASTQGGHRSGNTIYF	TGCGCCAGCACGCAGGGGGGGCACCGCTCTGGAAACACCATATATTTT	TRBD1	few	16	TRBJ1-3	TRBV23-1
CASSSLPGTASGNTIYF	TGTGCCAGCAGCTCCCTCCCCGGGACAGCCTCTGGAAACACCATATATTTT	TRBD1	.	17	TRBJ1-3	TRBV28
CASSQMRDSPLHF	TGTGCCAGCAGCCAGATGAGGGATTCACCCCTCCACTTT	.	.	13	TRBJ1-6	TRBV7-3
CSVGSWVTGASSYNEQFF	TGCAGCGTTGGGTCATGGGTAACAGGGGCCTCCTCCTACAATGAGCAGTTCTTC	TRBD1	.	18	TRBJ2-1	TRBV29-1
CASSIASYEQFF	TGTGCCAGTAGTATAGCTAGCTATGAGCAGTTCTTC	.	.	12	TRBJ2-1	TRBV19
CASSPTGILAKNIQYF	TGTGCCAGCAGCCCTACAGGCATACTAGCCAAAAACATTCAGTACTTC	.	.	16	TRBJ2-4	TRBV7-8
CASSREDRELQETQYF	TGTGCCAGCAGCCGAGAGGATAGGGAACTCCAAGAGACCCAGTACTTC	.	.	16	TRBJ2-5	TRBV9
CASSPRDSRNTEAFF	TGTGCCAGCAGCCCTCGGGACAGCAGAAACACTGAAGCTTTCTTT	TRBD1	.	15	TRBJ1-1	TRBV9
CASSPRSGFPDTQYF	TGTGCCAGCTCACCACGATCAGGCTTCCCAGATACGCAGTATTTT	.	.	15	TRBJ2-3	TRBV18
CASSQDTGRETDTQYF	TGCGCCAGCAGCCAAGACACAGGGCGGGAGACAGATACGCAGTATTTT	.	.	16	TRBJ2-3	TRBV4-1